Listed here are 31 T cell receptor beta chains from one sample, sequenced in a study of blood T cells in healthy people across ages. With a J-beta primer mix and a sample-barcoded 5' primer, a second PCR ran about 7 to 11 cycles. Each CDR3 protein is one row after TCRdb ran MiXCR on the 5' RACE reads. The top ten hold 13% of the sample, which has about 1.1 million distinct CDR3 sequences, around two fifths seen once. Sequencing used blood. The origin of the receptors is a man aged 18 to 29 in good health.

V and J are TRBV20-1 and TRBJ2-3; D unclear. Trimming removed 7 bases at V and 6 bases at J, with 11 bases between. The CDR3 runs 11 residues. Looked up from germline, CDR1 is DFQATT and CDR2 is SNEGSKA (reference sequence). The CDR3 DNA sequence: TGCAGTGAGTCACCTGGTGATACGCAGTATTTT. Its translation: CSESPGDTQYF.

The gene calls are TRBV2 and TRBJ2-1, with a possible D match to TRBD2 (6 bases). This CDR3 comprises 13 residues. The germline V and J ends were trimmed by 3 bases and 9 bases, with 12 bases remaining between them. Germline values: CDR1 SNHLY, CDR2 FYNNEI. The CDR3 sequence is CASSERERVEQFF. The CDR3 region has the DNA TGTGCCAGCAGTGAGCGGGAAAGGGTTGAGCAGTTCTTC.

This CDR3 reads CASSPADRGNGYTF. The CDR3 DNA follows: TGTGCCAGCTCACCAGCGGACAGGGGGAATGGCTACACCTTC. This rearrangement joins TRBV18 to TRBJ1-2, with 10 bases identical to TRBD1. The V segment lost 2 bases and the J segment 6 bases; nucleotides outside the gene matches: 3. Germline CDR1 and CDR2: KGHSH and LQKENI. There are 14 residues in the CDR3.

This clonotype was seen a single time. The chain has TRBV4-2 and TRBJ2-5; the D is unclear. Trimming pared 1 base from V and 11 bases from J, leaving 14 bases between. CDR1 is LGHNA and CDR2 is YNFKEQ in the germline V gene. The CDR3 is made up of 13 amino acids. The DNA for the CDR3 is TGTGCCAGCAGCCAAGTAACTTCGGATGAGCAGTACTTC. Translation gives CASSQVTSDEQYF.

This clonotype turned up a few times. J is TRBJ2-1 and V is TRBV6-4; no reliable D call. The V end lost 3 bases, the J end lost 3 bases, and 15 bases lay between the germline ends. The CDR3 sequence is 16 residues long. Germline CDR1 MRHNA, CDR2 SNTAGT. CDR3 sequence reads: CASSEEAQALYNEQFF. The CDR3 DNA is TGTGCCAGCAGTGAAGAGGCCCAAGCACTCTACAATGAGCAGTTCTTC.

The V and J genes are TRBV20-1 and TRBJ2-7; tentative D call: TRBD2 (7 bases). Trimming took off 5 bases at V and 11 bases at J, with 19 bases between the two ends. The CDR3 is 12 amino acids. Germline values: CDR1 DFQATT, CDR2 SNEGSKA (reference sequence). CDR3 bases: TGCAGTGCTGGGGGGGTACAGGGTGTTAAGTACTTC. Translating gives CSAGGVQGVKYF.

The table lists this clonotype with a few counts. The chain combines TRBV7-9 with TRBJ1-5, with 10 bases matching TRBD1. The CDR3 runs to 15 residues. Trimming took 6 bases from V and 4 from J; bases not matched to a gene: 6. Germline CDR1 is SEHNR and CDR2 is FQNEAQ (reference sequence). In DNA, the CDR3 is TGTGCCAGCAGTTCTGGGACAGGGGTGAATCAGCCCCAGCATTTT. Translation: CASSSGTGVNQPQHF.

This clonotype came up a few times. The chain combines TRBV6-2 or TRBV6-3 with TRBJ2-7; D might be TRBD1 (5 bases). V shed 6 bases and J shed 9 bases, with 12 bases lying between them. The germline gives CDR1 MNHEY, CDR2 SVGEGT. This CDR3 is 11 amino acids long. CDR3 DNA sequence: TGTGCCAGCAGCCGACAGTCTTGGCAGTACTTC. Amino acids: CASSRQSWQYF.

This clonotype was counted at least ten times. Compared with germline, one end of the junction differs, possibly owing to a read error. The CDR3 sequence is CASSFPGDTQYF. CDR3 coding DNA: TGCGCCAGCAGCTTTCCCGGAGATACGCAGTATTTT. The rearrangement uses TRBV11-3 and TRBJ2-3; D remains unclear. The CDR3 is 12 residues long. Per the germline V gene, CDR1 is SGHNT and CDR2 is YENEEA.

The genes are TRBV6-1 and TRBJ1-6, with TRBD1 matching over 7 bases. CDR3 length: 20 amino acids. V lost 5 bases to trimming and J lost 0 bases; unmatched junction nucleotides: 16. Germline V CDR1 and CDR2: MNHNS, SASEGT. The CDR3 DNA is TGTGCCAGCAGTCTGGAAAGGGGGCCCATGACGAGCTCCTATAATTCACCCCTCCACTTT. This sequence encodes CASSLERGPMTSSYNSPLHF.

The rearrangement uses TRBV28 and TRBJ2-5; 10 positions match TRBD1. CDR3 length equals 15 residues. The trim removed 7 bases at V and 5 bases at J, leaving 10 bases unmatched. Germline V CDR1 and CDR2: MDHEN, SYDVKM. The CDR3 is CASTGTGVSLETQYF. CDR3 sequence (DNA): TGTGCCAGCACGGGGACAGGGGTTTCTTTGGAGACCCAGTACTTC.

The chain employs TRBV27 and TRBJ2-1; D not certain. Germline V gene data show CDR1 as MNHEY and CDR2 as SMNVEV (reference sequence). This CDR3 spans 13 amino acids. Between the trimmed V and J ends, which lost 7 bases and 6 bases, there was a span of 13 bases. The chain's CDR3 is CASTTHTGNEQFF. Here the CDR3 DNA reads TGTGCCAGCACCACCCACACGGGCAATGAGCAGTTCTTC.

This chain connects TRBV12-3 or TRBV12-4 to TRBJ2-5, with D possibly being TRBD2 (6 bases). The CDR3 runs 16 residues. The V end was cut by 5 bases, the J end by 11 bases, with 27 bases between. The CDR3 reads CASSAPTRLLYNEQYF. The CDR3 nucleotides read TGTGCCAGCAGTGCCCCGACTAGGCTCCTGTACAATGAGCAGTACTTC.

A few counts support this clonotype. The chain recombines TRBV9 with TRBJ2-1; 8 positions agree with TRBD2. With 0 bases clipped from V and 7 bases from J, the junction kept 6 bases outside the gene matches. This CDR3 is 15 amino acids long. CDR1 is SGDLS, CDR2 YYNGEE, per germline. CDR3 region: CASSVDGGAWNEQFF. The CDR3 DNA follows: TGTGCCAGCAGCGTAGACGGGGGGGCATGGAATGAGCAGTTCTTC.

The chain uses TRBV15 and TRBJ2-3; 7 bases agree with TRBD2. The CDR3 sequence is 14 residues long. V lost 8 bases and J lost 1; bases outside the gene matches: 6. Germline CDR1 reads LNHNV; CDR2 reads YYDKDF (reference sequence). CDR3 in DNA: TGTGCCACCGGGGACTACCACGGCACAGATACGCAGTATTTT. It codes for CATGDYHGTDTQYF.

This clonotype has just a few counts. CDR3 sequence (DNA): TGTGCCAGCAGCCCCCCTTGGGGGGTCACTGAAGCTTTCTTT. Protein: CASSPPWGVTEAFF. The chain employs TRBV12-3 or TRBV12-4 and TRBJ1-1; weak D call: TRBD1 (5 bases). The CDR3 contains 14 residues. V was pared by 6 bases and J by 4 bases, with 15 bases between.

The chain combines TRBV7-9 with TRBJ1-6, with 11 bases aligning to TRBD1. The CDR3 length is 15 residues. Germline assignment: CDR1 SEHNR and CDR2 FQNEAQ (reference sequence). The trim removed 2 bases at V and 9 bases at J, leaving 3 bases unmatched. Here the CDR3 reads CASSLTGTGGSPLHF. The CDR3 coding sequence is TGTGCCAGCAGCTTAACCGGGACAGGGGGTTCACCCCTCCACTTT.

This clonotype was observed a few times. The genes are TRBV29-1 and TRBJ2-1; 10 bases fit TRBD1. Germline assignment: CDR1 SQVTM and CDR2 ANQGSEA. The CDR3 is 16 residues long. V was pared by 2 bases and J by 10 bases, with 14 bases of the junction left unmatched. CDR3 sequence: CSVERTGTGVIYEQFF. CDR3 nucleotides: TGCAGCGTTGAAAGAACCGGGACAGGGGTGATTTACGAGCAGTTCTTC.

This clonotype was picked up a small number of times. V usage is TRBV11-2 and J usage is TRBJ2-7, with TRBD1 matching over 7 bases. This CDR3 comprises 14 residues. J was trimmed by 11 bases and V by 1 base; bases with no gene match: 11. CDR1 is SGHAT, CDR2 FQNNGV, per germline. The CDR3 reads CASSLVTIRDRKYF. In DNA, the CDR3 is TGTGCCAGCAGCTTAGTTACAATCCGGGACAGAAAGTACTTC.

This clonotype has a handful of counts. The CDR3 region has the DNA TGCAGTGCGAACGAGAGGACTAGCGGGGGGTTAGATGAGCAGTTCTTC. Protein product: CSANERTSGGLDEQFF. V gene TRBV20-1 combines with J gene TRBJ2-1; TRBD2 aligns across 14 bases. Germline V gene data show CDR1 as DFQATT and CDR2 as SNEGSKA (reference sequence). With V trimmed by 6 bases and J by 8 bases, 12 bases remained unmatched. The CDR3 runs 16 residues.

This clonotype was seen a handful of times. The CDR3 sequence is CASSGQEVSEQFF. The CDR3 DNA sequence: TGTGCCAGCAGTGGGCAGGAGGTCAGTGAGCAGTTCTTC. This chain joins TRBV2 and TRBJ2-1, with D possibly TRBD2 on 5 matching bases. The CDR3 is 13 amino acids. Trimming took 4 bases from V and 9 from J, leaving 13 bases between them. CDR1 is SNHLY and CDR2 is FYNNEI in the germline V gene.

This clonotype was seen a few times. This chain uses TRBV9 with TRBJ2-1; D tentatively fits TRBD1 or TRBD2 (5 bases each). The CDR3 is made up of 16 amino acids. Germline V CDR1 and CDR2: SGDLS, YYNGEE. V lost 7 bases and J 0 bases, leaving 17 bases between the germline ends. CDR3 loop: CASARQGRSSYNEQFF. The CDR3 DNA sequence: TGTGCCAGCGCCAGGCAGGGACGAAGCTCCTACAATGAGCAGTTCTTC.

In this sample, this clonotype turned up many times. The V and J genes are TRBV10-3 and TRBJ2-5, with 7 bases matching TRBD1. CDR1 is ENHRY and CDR2 is SYGVKD in the germline V gene. Trimming took 10 bases from V and 3 from J; bases not matched to a gene: 11. CDR3 length: 14 amino acids. The CDR3 region has the DNA TGTGCCACCAGGGAGAGGGGGCTTGAAGAGACCCAGTACTTC. This codes for CATRERGLEETQYF.

The gene calls are TRBV4-1 and TRBJ2-5, with D uncertain. The CDR3 spans 13 residues. Germline V gene lookup returns CDR1 MGHRA and CDR2 YSYEKL. V gave up 1 base and J gave up 4 bases, with 7 bases separating them. Here the CDR3 reads CASSQGVLETQYF. For the CDR3, the DNA is TGCGCCAGCAGCCAAGGGGTTTTAGAGACCCAGTACTTC.

This chain connects TRBV3-1 to TRBJ2-7; a possible D gene is TRBD1 (5 bases). The CDR3 contains 12 residues. The germline V gene has CDR1 LGHDT and CDR2 YNNKEL (reference sequence). The V gene lost 4 bases and the J gene lost 7 bases, with 11 bases spanning the gap. CDR3 loop: CASSLDQGEQYF. Here the CDR3 DNA reads TGTGCCAGCAGCCTCGACCAGGGAGAGCAGTACTTC.

J is TRBJ2-1 and V is TRBV7-9; D remains unclear. The V and J ends lost 7 bases and 5 bases respectively, with 9 bases between them. CDR1 is SEHNR, CDR2 FQNEAQ, per germline (reference sequence). CDR3 size: 12 residues. This CDR3 is CASMSHHNEQFF. Written as DNA, the CDR3 is TGTGCCAGCATGAGCCATCACAATGAGCAGTTCTTC.

This clonotype was detected many times. The rearrangement uses TRBV7-2 and TRBJ1-1; no definite D call. This CDR3 is built from 12 residues. Germline CDR1 SGHTA, CDR2 FQGNSA. With 5 bases removed from V and 6 bases from J, the gap between germline ends came to 10 bases. Here the CDR3 DNA reads TGTGCCAGCAGCCGGGCAAATGCTGAAGCTTTCTTT. Encoded protein: CASSRANAEAFF.

This clonotype was seen more than once but under ten times. The J gene is TRBJ2-3, the V gene TRBV12-3 or TRBV12-4, with 7 bases fitting TRBD2. V was clipped by 5 bases and J by 4 bases; unmatched bases: 6. The CDR3 length is 14 residues. CDR3 DNA sequence: TGTGCCAGCAGTGTTAGTAGCGGGTCAGATACGCAGTATTTT. Translation: CASSVSSGSDTQYF.

This clonotype was recorded a few times. The chain employs TRBV12-3 or TRBV12-4 and TRBJ2-1; D call uncertain. The CDR3 loop spans 13 amino acids. V lost 3 bases and J lost 8, with 11 bases in between. This chain's CDR3 is CASSFPAGDEQFF. CDR3 DNA: TGTGCCAGCAGTTTTCCGGCTGGCGATGAGCAGTTCTTC.

V usage is TRBV5-6 and J usage is TRBJ2-1; D is unclear. V was cut by 6 bases and J by 4 bases, with 23 bases left in between. The CDR3 extends over 17 amino acids. Germline CDR1 is SGHDT and CDR2 is YYEEEE. The CDR3 DNA reads TGTGCCAGCACACCTGACAAGGGTCGTTATGGGTACAATGAGCAGTTCTTC. It translates to CASTPDKGRYGYNEQFF.

This clonotype appeared once. The chain is built from TRBV20-1 and TRBJ1-1; possible D gene TRBD1, 5 bases. Trimming left V 1 base short and J 4 bases short, with 16 bases between. There are 15 residues in the CDR3. The germline CDR1 and CDR2 sequences are DFQATT and SNEGSKA (reference sequence). CDR3: CSARGTLGVSTEAFF. The CDR3, as DNA: TGCAGTGCTAGAGGGACCTTAGGGGTGAGCACTGAAGCTTTCTTT.